This TCR beta chain was identified in a study of identical twins. All donors comprised healthy Caucasians. This clonotype was observed a handful of times. The target antigen is unknown. General study results and limits: Twins shared out-of-frame alpha sequences with excess low generation probability.

With 7 bases removed from V and 2 bases from J, the gap between germline ends came to 14 bases. The CDR3 contains 14 residues. CDR1 MNHNS and CDR2 SASEGT come from the germline V gene. Via MiXCR, TCRdb re-called the 5' RACE reads, giving one row per CDR3 protein. The table shows 200,000 to 250,000 distinct CDR3 sequences, with 6% to 8.5% occurring only once. These data also formed part of another study, on yellow fever vaccine responses in identical twins.

V and J are TRBV6-1 and TRBJ2-5, with a tentative D call TRBD2 (6 bases). The specimen sequenced was CD8+ T cells sorted from blood. The source is a woman under 30 in good health. This CDR3 is CASTDWGDQETQYF. The CDR3, as DNA: TGTGCCAGCACCGACTGGGGGGATCAAGAGACCCAGTACTTC.